What follows are 8 T cell receptor beta chains derived from one specimen sequenced in a study of blood T cell repertoires in COVID-19. Here immunoSEQ multiplex PCR was the method, and the copy in TCRdb shows in-frame clones only, minus some. This table holds roughly 73,000 clones, about four fifths found once. Sequencing was done on a sample of peripheral blood. These receptor sequences come from an older woman with acute or convalescent COVID-19.

J is TRBJ2-7 and V is TRBV2; TRBD2 might be the D (6 bases). This CDR3 spans 14 amino acids. The ends were cut back, 5 bases at V and 1 base at J, with 12 bases in the middle. Germline V gene lookup returns CDR1 SNHLY and CDR2 FYNNEI. In DNA, the CDR3 is TGTGCCAGCAGTCTCTCCGGAGGGTCCTACGAGCAGTACTTC. Translation: CASSLSGGSYEQYF. The full variable domain, completed using reference TRBV2 and TRBJ2-7, is EPEVTQTPSHQVTQMGQEVILRCVPISNHLYFYWYRQILGQKVEFLVSFYNNEISEKSEIFDDQFSVERPDGSNFTLKIRSTKLEDSAMYFCASSLSGGSYEQYFGPGTRLTVT.

This clone was found once. The chain has TRBV29-1 and TRBJ1-4, with 8 nucleotides matching TRBD1. The V and J ends lost 2 bases and 8 bases, in that order; junction bases with no gene match: 10. The CDR3 loop spans 15 amino acids. Germline values: CDR1 SQVTM, CDR2 ANQGSEA. CDR3 sequence (DNA): TGCAGCGTTGAATCCTCCAGGGGGCTCGGGGAAAAACTGTTTTTT. Translated: CSVESSRGLGEKLFF.

The chain carries TRBV11-3 and TRBJ1-1, with 7 bases aligning to TRBD1. The germline gives CDR1 SGHNT, CDR2 YENEEA. The V segment lost 5 bases and the J segment 3 bases; nucleotides outside the gene matches: 9. The CDR3 length is 15 residues. CDR3 region: CASSPRTGTDTEAFF. CDR3 bases: TGTGCCAGCAGCCCGAGGACAGGAACGGACACTGAAGCTTTCTTT.

The chain employs TRBV19 and TRBJ1-5, with TRBD1 as a possible D gene (5 bases). Germline CDR1 and CDR2: LNHDA and SQIVND (reference sequence). The germline V and J ends were trimmed by 6 bases and 4 bases, with 13 bases remaining between them. This CDR3 region has 14 residues. CDR3 coding DNA: TGTGCCAGTAGGCAGGGAGGGAGAAATCAGCCCCAGCATTTT. It codes for CASRQGGRNQPQHF.

The chain combines TRBV19 with TRBJ2-2; D remains ambiguous. Germline V CDR1 and CDR2: LNHDA, SQIVND (reference sequence). The CDR3 runs to 13 residues. V gave up 11 bases and J gave up 2 bases, with 12 bases separating them. CDR3 residues: CAGLTVNTGELFF. The CDR3 bases are TGTGCCGGTCTTACGGTAAACACCGGGGAGCTGTTTTTT.

The chain joins TRBV7-3 to TRBJ1-2; a possible D gene is TRBD1 (5 bases). Trimming shortened V by 1 base and J by 8 bases, and 11 bases separated the two germline ends. Germline V CDR1 and CDR2: SGHTA, FQGTGA. The CDR3 is made up of 13 amino acids. The CDR3 region has the DNA TGTGCCAGCAGCTTAAATCAAGGGGTCGGCTACACCTTC. Translating gives CASSLNQGVGYTF.

The chain joins TRBV19 to TRBJ1-2; D call uncertain. V was cut by 3 bases and J by 4 bases, with 15 bases left in between. The CDR3 runs 15 residues. CDR1 is LNHDA and CDR2 is SQIVND in the germline V gene (reference sequence). CDR3 amino acids: CASSIGGGGTYGYTF. The CDR3 nucleotides read TGTGCCAGTAGTATTGGAGGAGGCGGAACCTATGGCTACACCTTC.

The chain employs TRBV19 and TRBJ2-2; 13 positions match TRBD2. Trimming took 4 bases from V and 6 from J; bases not matched to a gene: 2. This CDR3 has 15 amino acids. Germline CDR1 is LNHDA and CDR2 is SQIVND (reference sequence). CDR3 protein: CASSNGLAGAGELFF. The CDR3 DNA reads as TGTGCCAGTAGTAACGGACTAGCGGGAGCCGGGGAGCTGTTTTTT.